One sample yielded the 9 T cell receptor beta chains listed below, sequenced in a study of OX40 agonist ivuxolimab in advanced cancers. The library was generated by the immunoSEQ multiplex PCR assay. The source is immuneACCESS, and TCRdb retained only in-frame sequences with V and J called. Part of the clones is not carried over; for the studies checked, unresolved V genes explain less than half of this, and the remainder is unexplained. For this sample the table gives about 77,000 clones, of which about 85% were detected only once. The leading ten clones occupy 0.65% to 0.8% of the sample. The specimen was CD4+ or CD8+ T cells sorted from blood, collected in a trial of the OX40 agonist ivuxolimab. The receptors were gathered from an adult with an advanced solid tumor such as melanoma, head and neck, liver or kidney cancer.

The rearrangement uses TRBV7-8 and TRBJ2-7; 7 bases match TRBD1. V dropped 5 bases and J dropped 3; count of bases not matched to a gene: 7. Germline CDR1 SGHVS, CDR2 FQNEAQ. CDR3 length: 14 residues. The CDR3, as DNA: TGTGCCAGCAGCCTGACAGGGTCTGTCTACGAGCAGTACTTC. It translates to CASSLTGSVYEQYF.

The rearrangement uses TRBV2 and TRBJ1-2, with a possible D match to TRBD1 (6 bases). The V gene lost 7 bases and the J gene lost 4 bases, with 16 bases spanning the gap. CDR1 SNHLY and CDR2 FYNNEI come from the germline V gene. The length of the CDR3 is 14 residues. CDR3 loop: CASTSEGESYGYTF. The CDR3 DNA follows: TGTGCCAGCACCTCCGAGGGGGAAAGCTATGGCTACACCTTC.

The chain carries TRBV27 and TRBJ2-3; 9 bases match TRBD1. J lost 4 bases, V lost 10 bases, and 9 bases had no gene match. This CDR3 spans 14 amino acids. The germline V gene has CDR1 MNHEY and CDR2 SMNVEV (reference sequence). The CDR3 sequence: CATTGGGFPDTQYF. The DNA for the CDR3 is TGTGCCACCACAGGGGGCGGATTCCCAGATACGCAGTATTTT.

DNA for the CDR3: TGTGCCAGCAGCTCCCCCCCAGCGTCTACCTACGAGCAGTACTTC. This translates into CASSSPPASTYEQYF. This sequence joins TRBV7-2 and TRBJ2-7; unclear D gene. The CDR3 has 15 amino acids. The germline V gene encodes CDR1 SGHTA and CDR2 FQGNSA. V was trimmed by 4 bases and J by 2 bases, leaving 15 bases between them.

The chain employs TRBV25-1 and TRBJ1-6; TRBD1 matches 7 bases. The CDR3 runs to 15 residues. V lost 3 bases to trimming and J lost 6 bases; unmatched junction nucleotides: 5. CDR1 and CDR2 from the germline V gene are MGHDK and SYGVNS. Here the CDR3 reads CASSDSGTVNSPLHF. CDR3 bases: TGTGCCAGCAGTGATTCCGGGACAGTTAATTCACCCCTCCACTTT.

The V gene is TRBV25-1, the J gene TRBJ1-4; 9 nucleotides align to TRBD1. Germline loops: CDR1 MGHDK, CDR2 SYGVNS. CDR3 length: 14 residues. V lost 4 bases and J lost 8; bases outside the gene matches: 5. This CDR3 is CASSAGQGLEKLFF. CDR3 nucleotide sequence: TGTGCCAGCAGTGCGGGACAGGGACTCGAAAAACTGTTTTTT.

This rearrangement joins TRBV5-1 to TRBJ2-2; possibly TRBD2 for D (6 bases). The V gene's germline CDR1 is SGHRS and CDR2 YFSETQ. The CDR3 covers 15 residues. Deletions cut 6 bases from V and 5 bases from J, with 17 bases between. The CDR3 reads CASTGGVGETGELFF. In DNA form, the CDR3 reads TGCGCCAGCACCGGCGGGGTCGGTGAGACCGGGGAGCTGTTTTTT.

The chain is built from TRBV2 and TRBJ2-3, with 14 bases matching TRBD2. The CDR3 runs 15 residues. From germline, CDR1 is SNHLY and CDR2 FYNNEI. V shed 6 bases and J 6 bases; nucleotides not matched to a gene: 5. Here the CDR3 DNA reads TGTGCCAGCAGCCCGGGACTAGCGGGGGCTGATACGCAGTATTTT. Protein product: CASSPGLAGADTQYF.

The CDR3: CASSVEGQGGNTIYF. DNA of the CDR3: TGTGCCAGCAGCGTAGAGGGACAGGGTGGAAACACCATATATTTT. The rearrangement links TRBV9 to TRBJ1-3, with 9 bases that match TRBD1. Germline V CDR1 and CDR2: SGDLS, YYNGEE. Germline trimming cut 0 bases from V and 3 bases from J; bases unmatched to any gene: 1. This CDR3 has 15 amino acids.